The source of this T cell receptor beta chain is a study of post-analysis software for immune sequencing data. Carried by the TCR beta cDNA libraries were unique molecular identifiers. TCRdb fed the PCR reads into MiXCR, producing one record per CDR3 protein. The sample has about 540,000 distinct CDR3 sequences, less than 40% seen once. This receptor was taken from a girl aged 2 to 17 with multiple sclerosis. Sequenced: blood.

The CDR3 DNA follows: TGTGCCAGCAGCTCCTCGAGACAGCCTCGGACCCAGTACTTC. Protein product: CASSSSRQPRTQYF. V gene TRBV7-6 combines with J gene TRBJ2-5; D is possibly TRBD1 (5 bases). The germline V and J ends were trimmed by 4 bases and 7 bases, with 16 bases remaining between them. The CDR3 length is 14 residues. Germline CDR1 reads SGHVS; CDR2 reads FNYEAQ.